This T cell receptor beta chain was sequenced in a study of shared clonotypes between healthy human individuals. Study as a whole: Per donor, CD8 memory used one plate, CD8 naive used two, CD4 memory used three and CD4 naive used three. Study observations and caveats: The generation probabilities recorded for non-shared clonotypes fell below those of clonotypes shared by all four donors.

This CDR3 spans 13 amino acids. Germline V CDR1 and CDR2: SGHVS, FQNEAQ. Trimming cost V 5 bases and J 0 bases, with 7 bases left between them. A word on this clone: Antigen unknown.

Profiling relied on immunoSEQ multiplex PCR, and the TCRdb table lists in-frame clones only, not all of them. The top ten hold 34% of the sample, which has roughly 660,000 clones, 90% seen once. The sample taken for sequencing was memory CD8+ T cells from PBMCs. Noted subset: CD45RO+ cells pooled with CCR7-negative TemRA cells. This TCR was sampled from a man younger than 35 in good health. Some clones in this sample may be carry-over from other donors' samples. V and J are TRBV7-8 and TRBJ1-1; D call uncertain. CDR3 bases: TGTGCCAGCAGCCCCCTAATGAACACTGAAGCTTTCTTT. It translates to CASSPLMNTEAFF.